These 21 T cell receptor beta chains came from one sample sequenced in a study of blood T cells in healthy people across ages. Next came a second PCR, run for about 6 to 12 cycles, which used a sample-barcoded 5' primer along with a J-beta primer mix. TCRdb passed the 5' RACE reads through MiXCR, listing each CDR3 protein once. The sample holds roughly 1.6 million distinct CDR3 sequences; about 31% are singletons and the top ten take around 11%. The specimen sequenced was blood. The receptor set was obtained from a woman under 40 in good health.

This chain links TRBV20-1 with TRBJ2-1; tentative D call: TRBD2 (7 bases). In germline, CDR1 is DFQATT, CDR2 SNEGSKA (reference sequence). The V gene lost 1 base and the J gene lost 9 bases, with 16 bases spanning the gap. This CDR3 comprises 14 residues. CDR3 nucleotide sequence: TGCAGTGCTAGAGTTGGGGGGGCGTTCGGTGAGCAGTTCTTC. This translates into CSARVGGAFGEQFF.

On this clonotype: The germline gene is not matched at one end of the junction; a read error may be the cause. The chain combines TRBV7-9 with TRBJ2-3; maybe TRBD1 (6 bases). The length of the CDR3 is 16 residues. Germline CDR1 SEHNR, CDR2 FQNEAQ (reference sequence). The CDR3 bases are TGTGCCAGCAGCTCAGGGACACTCCGTAGCACAGATACGCAGTGTTTT. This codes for CASSSGTLRSTDTQCF.

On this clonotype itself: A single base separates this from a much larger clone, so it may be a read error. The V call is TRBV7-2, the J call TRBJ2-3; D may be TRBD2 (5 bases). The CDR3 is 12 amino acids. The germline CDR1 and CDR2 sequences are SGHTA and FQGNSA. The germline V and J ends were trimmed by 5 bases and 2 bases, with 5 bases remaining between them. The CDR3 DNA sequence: TGTACCAGCAGCGACTACACAGATACGCAGTATTTT. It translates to CTSSDYTDTQYF.

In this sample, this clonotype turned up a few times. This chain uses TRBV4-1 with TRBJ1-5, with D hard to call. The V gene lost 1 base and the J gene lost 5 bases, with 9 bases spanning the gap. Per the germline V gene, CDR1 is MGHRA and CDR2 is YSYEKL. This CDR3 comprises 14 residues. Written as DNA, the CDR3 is TGCGCCAGCAGCCAAGCGAGAGGCCATCAGCCCCAGCATTTT. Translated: CASSQARGHQPQHF.

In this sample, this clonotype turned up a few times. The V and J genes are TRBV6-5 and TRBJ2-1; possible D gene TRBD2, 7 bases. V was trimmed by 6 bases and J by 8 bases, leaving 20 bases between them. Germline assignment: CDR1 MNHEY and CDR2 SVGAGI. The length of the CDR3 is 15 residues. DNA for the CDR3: TGTGCCAGCAGGAGAGGGGGGGCCATCTTTGATGAGCAGTTCTTC. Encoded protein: CASRRGGAIFDEQFF.

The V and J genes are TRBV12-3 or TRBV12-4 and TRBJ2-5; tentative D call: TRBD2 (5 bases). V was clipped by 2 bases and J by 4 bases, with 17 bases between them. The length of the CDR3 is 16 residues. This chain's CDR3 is CASSLLLSGLSETQYF. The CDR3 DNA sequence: TGTGCCAGCAGTTTACTACTTTCAGGACTTTCAGAGACCCAGTACTTC.

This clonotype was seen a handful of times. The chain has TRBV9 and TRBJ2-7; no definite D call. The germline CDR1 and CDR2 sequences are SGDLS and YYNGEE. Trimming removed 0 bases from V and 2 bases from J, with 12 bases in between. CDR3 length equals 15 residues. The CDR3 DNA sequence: TGTGCCAGCAGCGTAGGGTGGACGGGTACCTACGAGCAGTACTTC. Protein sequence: CASSVGWTGTYEQYF.

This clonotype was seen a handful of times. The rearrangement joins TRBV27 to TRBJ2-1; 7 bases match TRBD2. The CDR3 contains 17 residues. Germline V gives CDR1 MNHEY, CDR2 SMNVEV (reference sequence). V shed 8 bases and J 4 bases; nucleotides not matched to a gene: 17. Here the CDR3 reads CASGLQDFTGGYNEQFF. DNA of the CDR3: TGTGCCAGCGGACTTCAAGATTTTACCGGGGGGTACAATGAGCAGTTCTTC.

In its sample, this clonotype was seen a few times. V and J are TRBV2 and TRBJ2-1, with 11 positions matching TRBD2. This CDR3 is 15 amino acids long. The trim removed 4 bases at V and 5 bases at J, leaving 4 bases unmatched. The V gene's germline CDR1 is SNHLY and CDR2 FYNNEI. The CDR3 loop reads CASSATSGGNNEQFF. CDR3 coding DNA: TGTGCCAGCAGTGCAACTAGCGGGGGAAACAATGAGCAGTTCTTC.

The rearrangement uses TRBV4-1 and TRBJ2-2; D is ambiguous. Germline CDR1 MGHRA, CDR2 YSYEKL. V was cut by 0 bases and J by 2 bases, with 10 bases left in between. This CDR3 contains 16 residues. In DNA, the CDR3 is TGCGCCAGCAGCCAAGATCGGGCAGTAAACACCGGGGAGCTGTTTTTT. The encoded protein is CASSQDRAVNTGELFF.

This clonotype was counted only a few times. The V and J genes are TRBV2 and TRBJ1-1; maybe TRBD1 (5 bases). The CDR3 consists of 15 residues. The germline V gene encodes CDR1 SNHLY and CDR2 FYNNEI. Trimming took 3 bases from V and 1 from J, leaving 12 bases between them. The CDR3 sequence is CASSEQGLTNTEAFF. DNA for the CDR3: TGTGCCAGCAGTGAGCAGGGACTAACGAACACTGAAGCTTTCTTT.

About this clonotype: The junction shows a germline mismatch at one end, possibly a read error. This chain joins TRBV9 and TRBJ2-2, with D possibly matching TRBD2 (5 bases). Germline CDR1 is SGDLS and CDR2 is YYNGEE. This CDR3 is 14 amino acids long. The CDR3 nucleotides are TGTGCCAGCAGCGTATATCCGAACACCGGGGAGCGGTTTTTT. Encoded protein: CASSVYPNTGERFF.

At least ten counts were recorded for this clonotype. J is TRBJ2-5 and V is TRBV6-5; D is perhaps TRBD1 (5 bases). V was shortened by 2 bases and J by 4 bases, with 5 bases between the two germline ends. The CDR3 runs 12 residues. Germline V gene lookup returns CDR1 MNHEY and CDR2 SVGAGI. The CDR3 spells CASSYGAETQYF. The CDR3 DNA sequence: TGTGCCAGCAGTTACGGGGCAGAGACCCAGTACTTC.

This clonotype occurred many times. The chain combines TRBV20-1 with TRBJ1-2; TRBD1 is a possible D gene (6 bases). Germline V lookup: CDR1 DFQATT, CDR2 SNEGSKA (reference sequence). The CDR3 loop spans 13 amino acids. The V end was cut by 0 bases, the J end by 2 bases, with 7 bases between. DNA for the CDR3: TGCAGTGCTAGAGATCAGGGGAACTATGGCTACACCTTC. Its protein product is CSARDQGNYGYTF.

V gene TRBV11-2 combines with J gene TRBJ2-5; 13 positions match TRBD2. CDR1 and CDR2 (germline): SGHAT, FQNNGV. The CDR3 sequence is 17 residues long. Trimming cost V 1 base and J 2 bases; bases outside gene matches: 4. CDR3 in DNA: TGTGCCAGCAGCTTAGGACTAGCGGGAGGTGGACAAGAGACCCAGTACTTC. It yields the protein CASSLGLAGGGQETQYF.

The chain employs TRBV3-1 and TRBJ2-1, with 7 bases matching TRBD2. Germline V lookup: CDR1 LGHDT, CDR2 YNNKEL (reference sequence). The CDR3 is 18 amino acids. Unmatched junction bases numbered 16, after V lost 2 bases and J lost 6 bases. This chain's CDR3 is CASSQRPWAGELINEQFF. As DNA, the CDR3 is TGTGCCAGCAGCCAACGCCCCTGGGCGGGAGAACTGATCAATGAGCAGTTCTTC.

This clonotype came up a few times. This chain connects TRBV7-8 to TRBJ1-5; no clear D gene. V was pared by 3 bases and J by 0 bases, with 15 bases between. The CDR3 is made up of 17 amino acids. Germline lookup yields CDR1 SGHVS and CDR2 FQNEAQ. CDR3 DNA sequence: TGTGCCAGCAGCTTGGACGACATCAACTATAGCAATCAGCCCCAGCATTTT. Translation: CASSLDDINYSNQPQHF.

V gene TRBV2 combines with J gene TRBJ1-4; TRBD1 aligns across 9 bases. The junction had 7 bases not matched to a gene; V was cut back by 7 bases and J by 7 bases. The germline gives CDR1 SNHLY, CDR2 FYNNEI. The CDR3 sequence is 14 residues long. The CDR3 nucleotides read TGTGCCAGCACGCTGACAGGGGGAAGTGAAAAACTGTTTTTT. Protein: CASTLTGGSEKLFF.

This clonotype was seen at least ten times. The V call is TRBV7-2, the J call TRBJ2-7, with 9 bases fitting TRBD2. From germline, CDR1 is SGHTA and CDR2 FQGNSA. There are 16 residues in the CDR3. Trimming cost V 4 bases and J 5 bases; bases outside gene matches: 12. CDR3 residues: CASSSRGGSGRNEQYF. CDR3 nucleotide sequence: TGTGCCAGCAGCTCCCGAGGAGGTAGCGGGAGAAACGAGCAGTACTTC.

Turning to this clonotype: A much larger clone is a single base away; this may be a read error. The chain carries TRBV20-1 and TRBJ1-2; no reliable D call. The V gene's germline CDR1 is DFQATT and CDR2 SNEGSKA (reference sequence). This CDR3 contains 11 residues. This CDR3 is CSAPSNYDYTF. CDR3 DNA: TGCAGTGCTCCTTCTAACTATGACTACACCTTC.

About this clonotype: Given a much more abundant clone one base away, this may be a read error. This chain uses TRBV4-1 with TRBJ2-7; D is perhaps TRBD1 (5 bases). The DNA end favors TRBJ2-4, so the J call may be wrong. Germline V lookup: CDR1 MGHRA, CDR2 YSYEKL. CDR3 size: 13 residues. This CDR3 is CASSPRAVNIQYF. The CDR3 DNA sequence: TGCGCCAGCAGCCCCAGGGCAGTAAACATTCAGTACTTC.